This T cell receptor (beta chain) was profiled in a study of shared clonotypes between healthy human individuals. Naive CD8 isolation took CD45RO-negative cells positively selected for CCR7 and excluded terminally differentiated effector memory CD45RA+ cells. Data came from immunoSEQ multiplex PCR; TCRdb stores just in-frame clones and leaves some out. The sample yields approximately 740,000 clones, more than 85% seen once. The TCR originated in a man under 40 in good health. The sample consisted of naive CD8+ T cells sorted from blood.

CDR3 nucleotide sequence: TGTGCCAGCAGCCCCAAAGTGTACAGCCACGAGCAGTACTTC. This translates into CASSPKVYSHEQYF. The V call is TRBV5-4, the J call TRBJ2-7; D remains ambiguous. Trimming shortened V by 4 bases and J by 5 bases, and 16 bases separated the two germline ends. Germline V gene data show CDR1 as SGHNT and CDR2 as YYREEE (reference sequence). This CDR3 region has 14 residues.